This T cell receptor (beta chain) was documented in a study of T cells in tumors after PD-1 blockade (dated by TCRdb to between 2019 and 2020). Concerning the study at large: Prior checkpoint blockade, systemic immunosuppressant use, and recent radiotherapy or other anti-cancer therapy within 4 weeks were grounds for patient exclusion. Peripheral blood samples averaged about 110,000 TCR templates (range roughly 24,679-257,772) and 37,000 or so unique clonotypes. Patients were treated with either pembrolizumab 200 mg every 3 weeks or cemiplimab 350 mg every 2 weeks. Using site-matched tumors from BCC or SCC patients sampled before and after anti-PD-1 therapy, the study carried out paired single-cell RNA and TCR sequencing. Bulk TCR sequencing was performed on fewer than 13 peripheral blood samples from 4 or 5 patients to compare blood and tumor clonotypes. Ongoing daily vismodegib 150 mg was also given to a subset of patients during anti-PD-1 treatment. RECIST version 1.1 was the standard used to evaluate clinical response. The paper as a whole reports these results and caveats: Where the novel T cell clones came from was not identified, and possible sources could include lymphoid organs or rare unexpanded clones inside the tumor or in the tumor periphery. Roughly two fifths of tumor TCR clonotypes were detected in blood, and some novel exhausted tumor clones were observed in pre-treatment blood, which was taken as suggesting peripheral recruitment.

Trimming at the junction amounts to 8 bases on V and 4 bases on J, and the germline ends lie 18 bases apart. Taken from cysteine to phenylalanine, the CDR3 has 15 residues. Of the read, only the CDR3 DNA is kept; its 45 bases are in frame from base 1. Reading the germline V gene gives CDR1 MDHEN and CDR2 SYDVKM. The immunoSEQ platform was used for deep TCRbeta sequencing. In the original analysis: For further analysis, only productive rearrangements were exported out of the immunoSEQ Analyzer. T cell phenotypes were assigned to bulk TCRbeta clonotypes by matching the clonotypes to single-cell RNA+TCR-seq clones that had the same TCRbeta sequence. Using bulk TCR sequencing data, clone enrichment in tumor was calculated by dividing a clone's tumor frequency by the same clone's PBMC frequency. TCRs were sorted with GLIPH into specificity groups, meaning clusters of distinct TCRs that share CDR3 motifs and likely recognize common antigens. In TCRdb, the immuneACCESS table is reduced to in-frame sequences with V and J assigned. These tables do not hold every clone; where another copy was compared, an unresolved V gene accounts for under half, and the others remain unexplained. Clone size and the V and J calls come from that table; the DNA yielded D and trimming. This sample has 14,000 to 15,000 clones in its table, and almost 85% of those were observed once. More than 20% of the sample lies in the top ten.

Comment on this clone: What antigen it recognizes has not been identified. No clone much larger than this one lies a single base away; base qualities are absent.

In light of the paper, this sample's time point label describes: after anti-PD-1 therapy. For bulk TCRbeta sequencing, genomic DNA was extracted from tumor biopsies or peripheral blood, and input amounts ranged from about 600 ng to 6,004 ng. Every patient had histologically proven advanced or metastatic basal or squamous cell carcinoma and was a poor candidate for surgical resection. Of the approximately 10 patients making up the basal cell carcinoma cohort, roughly eight underwent bulk tumor TCR sequencing. The rearranged segments are TRBV28 and TRBJ1-5; TRBD1 is a weak D gene call, 6 bases matching. The receptor's source is a human donor with basal cell carcinoma. The input for sequencing was PBMCs, taken after anti-PD-1 treatment. The nucleotides are TGTGCCAGCCGCCCGGGGAGGGGGTGGAATCAGCCCCAGCATTTT. Its protein reads: CASRPGRGWNQPQHF.